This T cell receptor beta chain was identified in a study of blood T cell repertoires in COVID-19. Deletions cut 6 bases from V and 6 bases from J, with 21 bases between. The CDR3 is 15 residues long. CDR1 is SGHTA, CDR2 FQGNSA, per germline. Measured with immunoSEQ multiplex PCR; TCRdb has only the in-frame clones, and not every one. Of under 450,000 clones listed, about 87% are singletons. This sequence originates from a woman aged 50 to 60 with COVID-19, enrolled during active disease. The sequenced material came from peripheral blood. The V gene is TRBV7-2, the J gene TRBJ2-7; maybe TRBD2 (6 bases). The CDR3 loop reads CASRQPGRLGGEQYF. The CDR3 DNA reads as TGTGCCAGCAGACAACCGGGACGGTTGGGGGGCGAGCAGTACTTC. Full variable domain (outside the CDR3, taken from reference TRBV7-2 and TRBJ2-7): GAGVSQSPSNKVTEKGKDVELRCDPISGHTALYWYRQSLGQGLEFLIYFQGNSAPDKSGLPSDRFSAERTGGSVSTLTIQRTQQEDSAVYLCASRQPGRLGGEQYFGPGTRLTVT.